The next 19 T cell receptor beta chains were all read from a single sample in a study of cytomegalovirus exposure and HLA in healthy donors. PCR amplification relied on 60 Vbeta primers (plus 13 Jbeta primers). TCRdb's table, derived via immunoSEQ multiplex PCR, lists solely in-frame clones and lacks some. The sample contains roughly 200,000 clones, 65% to 85% of which appear only once. Material: PBMCs. These receptors came from a man aged 25-40 years in good health and CMV-seronegative.

The DNA of the CDR3 is TGTGCCAGCAGCTTAGCGACAGGGGTGGAGACCCAGTACTTC. Its translation: CASSLATGVETQYF. V and J are TRBV7-9 and TRBJ2-5; 8 positions match TRBD1. The V gene's germline CDR1 is SEHNR and CDR2 FQNEAQ (reference sequence). J gave up 5 bases and V 0 bases, and 2 bases lay outside the gene matches. CDR3 size: 14 residues.

The chain has TRBV9 and TRBJ1-2, with TRBD1 identical over 7 bases. The CDR3 contains 16 residues. The germline V gene has CDR1 SGDLS and CDR2 YYNGEE. V dropped 0 bases and J dropped 1; count of bases not matched to a gene: 6. The CDR3, as DNA: TGTGCCAGCAGCGTAGCCTCTGACAGGGATAACTATGGCTACACCTTC. It encodes CASSVASDRDNYGYTF.

This clone occurred a few times. The V call is TRBV7-2, the J call TRBJ1-4; TRBD1 agrees at 10 bases. J was trimmed by 7 bases and V by 6 bases; bases with no gene match: 5. In germline, CDR1 is SGHTA, CDR2 FQGNSA. The CDR3 spans 14 residues. The CDR3: CASSRQGAGEKLFF. The CDR3 DNA sequence: TGTGCCAGCAGTAGACAGGGGGCCGGTGAAAAACTGTTTTTT.

This chain links TRBV11-2 with TRBJ2-1; possible D gene TRBD1, 5 bases. This CDR3 contains 16 residues. V lost 0 bases and J 6 bases, leaving 15 bases between the germline ends. Germline CDR1 is SGHAT and CDR2 is FQNNGV. Written as DNA, the CDR3 is TGTGCCAGCAGCTTAGATCAGGGAACCTTTAGCAATGAGCAGTTCTTC. This codes for CASSLDQGTFSNEQFF.

The chain has TRBV5-5 and TRBJ1-1; D is uncertain. The CDR3 sequence is 13 residues long. Germline lookup yields CDR1 SGHKS and CDR2 YYEKEE (reference sequence). Trimming pared 4 bases from V and 5 bases from J, leaving 12 bases between. This CDR3 is CASSPISGTEAFF. DNA for the CDR3: TGTGCCAGCAGCCCCATCAGCGGGACTGAAGCTTTCTTT.

The gene calls are TRBV9 and TRBJ1-3; D ambiguous. CDR3 length equals 13 residues. V was cut by 4 bases and J by 0 bases, with 5 bases left in between. CDR1 is SGDLS, CDR2 YYNGEE, per germline. CDR3 loop: CASSPLSGNTIYF. The CDR3 region has the DNA TGTGCCAGCAGCCCCCTCTCTGGAAACACCATATATTTT.

The chain joins TRBV4-1 to TRBJ2-5; a possible D gene is TRBD2 (6 bases). The CDR3 contains 15 residues. The V gene lost 0 bases and the J gene lost 4 bases, with 12 bases spanning the gap. The germline CDR1 and CDR2 sequences are MGHRA and YSYEKL. CDR3 in DNA: TGCGCCAGCAGCCAAGATTTAGAAGCGGGAGAGACCCAGTACTTC. Amino acids: CASSQDLEAGETQYF.

The V and J genes are TRBV5-1 and TRBJ2-3; 7 positions match TRBD1. The CDR3 contains 16 residues. The trim removed 4 bases at V and 5 bases at J, leaving 13 bases unmatched. Germline CDR1 and CDR2: SGHRS and YFSETQ. The CDR3 nucleotides read TGCGCCAGCAGCCTGACGGACAGGAGCGGTGGAGATACGCAGTATTTT. Translated, it gives CASSLTDRSGGDTQYF.

The chain joins TRBV5-3 to TRBJ2-7, with D possibly matching TRBD1 (6 bases). TRBV5-3 is annotated as an ORF whose role is uncertain. Trimming removed 4 bases at V and 2 bases at J, with 16 bases between. The CDR3 is 15 residues long. For the CDR3, the DNA is TGTGCCAGAAGCGGCCGGGACATAGTCCCCTACGAGCAGTACTTC. Amino acid sequence: CARSGRDIVPYEQYF.

The chain recombines TRBV6-1 with TRBJ1-6, with TRBD1 identical over 8 bases. Germline CDR1 and CDR2: MNHNS and SASEGT. After removal of 4 bases from V and 8 bases from J, the junction contained 4 bases not matched to a gene. This CDR3 contains 14 residues. As DNA, the CDR3 is TGTGCCAGCAGTGGGACAGGGTATGATTCACCCCTCCACTTT. This sequence encodes CASSGTGYDSPLHF.

The chain is built from TRBV6-5 and TRBJ2-7; D may be TRBD1 (5 bases). V gave up 7 bases and J gave up 6 bases, with 16 bases separating them. The CDR3 is 13 amino acids. The germline gives CDR1 MNHEY, CDR2 SVGAGI. The CDR3 loop reads CASTMRQTGEQYF. The CDR3, as DNA: TGTGCCAGCACAATGAGACAGACGGGCGAGCAGTACTTC.

The V and J genes are TRBV29-1 and TRBJ2-3; the D gene is possibly TRBD1 (5 bases). The DNA end is more similar to TRBJ1-5, so the J call may be wrong. The CDR3 loop spans 14 amino acids. Germline-derived CDR1 and CDR2 are SQVTM and ANQGSEA. The CDR3 is CSVVQAPPTDTQHF. In DNA form, the CDR3 reads TGCAGCGTTGTACAGGCCCCCCCCACAGATACGCAGCATTTT.

The genes are TRBV7-2 and TRBJ2-5, with TRBD2 matching over 7 bases. The CDR3 has 16 amino acids. Germline V CDR1 and CDR2: SGHTA, FQGNSA. After removal of 5 bases from V and 5 bases from J, the junction contained 14 bases not matched to a gene. The CDR3 bases are TGTGCCAGCAGCCCCCGAAGCGGGGCGAGGAGGGAGACCCAGTACTTC. Protein sequence: CASSPRSGARRETQYF.

This chain connects TRBV19 to TRBJ1-6; TRBD1 might be the D (5 bases). V was shortened by 10 bases and J by 5 bases, with 15 bases between the two germline ends. CDR1 and CDR2 from the germline V gene are LNHDA and SQIVND (reference sequence). The CDR3 is 14 residues long. Here the CDR3 reads CATSWGENNSPLHF. The CDR3 DNA reads TGTGCCACCTCGTGGGGGGAAAATAATTCACCCCTCCACTTT.

This clone was detected once. The V and J genes are TRBV4-2 and TRBJ2-7; D may be TRBD2 (5 bases). The V gene lost 3 bases and the J gene lost 4 bases, with 13 bases spanning the gap. The CDR3 consists of 14 residues. Germline values: CDR1 LGHNA, CDR2 YNFKEQ. The CDR3 loop reads CASSHGGSSYEQYF. CDR3 nucleotides: TGTGCCAGCAGCCATGGAGGATCCTCTTACGAGCAGTACTTC.

As for this clone: Other nucleotide sequences in the sample specify the same CDR3. This sequence joins TRBV9 and TRBJ2-5; possible D gene TRBD2, 7 bases. The germline V gene has CDR1 SGDLS and CDR2 YYNGEE. V was clipped by 0 bases and J by 5 bases, with 14 bases between them. This CDR3 is 15 amino acids long. CDR3 bases: TGTGCCAGCAGCGTAGGGGGGGGCGCCGGTGAGACCCAGTACTTC. It translates to CASSVGGGAGETQYF.

This chain connects TRBV4-3 to TRBJ2-7; TRBD2 matches 16 bases. Germline loops: CDR1 LGHNA, CDR2 YSLEER. V shed 5 bases and J 0 bases; nucleotides not matched to a gene: 13. The CDR3 has 20 residues. CDR3 region: CASSANLGLAGGISSYEQYF. CDR3 coding DNA: TGCGCCAGCAGCGCGAACCTGGGACTAGCGGGGGGGATAAGCTCCTACGAGCAGTACTTC.

V and J are TRBV6-4 and TRBJ1-4; D is undetermined. V shed 2 bases and J shed 13 bases, with 8 bases lying between them. The CDR3 contains 11 residues. From germline, CDR1 is MRHNA and CDR2 SNTAGT. CDR3 sequence reads: CASSDGRGLFF. CDR3 DNA sequence: TGTGCCAGCAGTGACGGAAGAGGACTGTTTTTT.

The chain employs TRBV7-6 and TRBJ2-7, with D tentatively TRBD1 (5 bases). The CDR3 is 14 residues long. Looked up from germline, CDR1 is SGHVS and CDR2 is FNYEAQ. Trimming left V 5 bases short and J 0 bases short, with 11 bases between. The CDR3: CASSLRTGSYEQYF. CDR3 DNA: TGTGCCAGCAGCCTACGCACAGGCTCCTACGAGCAGTACTTC.